The following is a TCR beta chain sequence with its context. Its matching antigen is unknown. This sample was included in a study of cytomegalovirus exposure and HLA in healthy donors. Data came from immunoSEQ multiplex PCR; TCRdb stores just in-frame clones and leaves some out. The repertoire has some 180,000 clones, around nine tenths of them found once; the top ten carry around 7.2%. General study findings and limits: According to a subsequent analysis, TCR clusters from the first cohort were inclined to appear together in the 130 or so validation repertoires. Some TCR beta chains (more than 150 of them) were listed as cytomegalovirus-associated.

Germline V CDR1 and CDR2: MNHNS, SASEGT. The V gene lost 3 bases and the J gene lost 10 bases, with 10 bases spanning the gap. This CDR3 region has 12 residues. The sequence was collected from a man aged 25 to 45 in good health and CMV-seropositive. Sequencing input: PBMCs. The chain joins TRBV6-1 to TRBJ2-1; TRBD2 is a possible D gene (5 bases). CDR3 amino acids: CASSDPIAEQFF. CDR3 nucleotide sequence: TGTGCCAGCAGTGATCCAATAGCGGAGCAGTTCTTC.